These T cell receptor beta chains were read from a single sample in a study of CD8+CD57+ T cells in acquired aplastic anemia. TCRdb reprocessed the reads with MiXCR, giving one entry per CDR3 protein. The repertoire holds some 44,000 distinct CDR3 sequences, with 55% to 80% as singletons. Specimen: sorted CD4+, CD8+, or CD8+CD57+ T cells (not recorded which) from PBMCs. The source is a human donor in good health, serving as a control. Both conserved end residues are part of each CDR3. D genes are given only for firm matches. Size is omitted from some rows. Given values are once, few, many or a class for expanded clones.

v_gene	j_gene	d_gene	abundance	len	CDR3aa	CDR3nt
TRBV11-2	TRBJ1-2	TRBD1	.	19	CASSLVYSGQGRANYGYTF	TGTGCCAGCAGCTTAGTTTATTCGGGACAGGGTCGGGCTAACTATGGCTACACCTTC
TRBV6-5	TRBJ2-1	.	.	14	CASSYSRTLHEQFF	TGTGCCAGCAGTTACTCCCGGACACTCCATGAGCAGTTCTTC
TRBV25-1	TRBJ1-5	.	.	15	CASSGSGYSNQPQHF	TGTGCCAGCAGTGGGTCGGGTTATAGCAATCAGCCCCAGCATTTT
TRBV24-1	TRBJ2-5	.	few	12	CASSDQSETQYF	TGTGCCTCCTCTGACCAGTCAGAGACCCAGTACTTC
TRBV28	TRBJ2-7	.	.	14	CASSLTNLDYEQYF	TGTGCCAGCAGCTTAACTAATCTCGACTACGAGCAGTACTTC
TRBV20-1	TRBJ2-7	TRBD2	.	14	CSAVGLGEGREQYF	TGCAGTGCGGTGGGGTTAGGGGAGGGGAGGGAGCAGTACTTC
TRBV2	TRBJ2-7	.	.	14	CASSEAGQGYEQYF	TGTGCCAGCAGTGAAGCCGGGCAGGGCTACGAGCAGTACTTC
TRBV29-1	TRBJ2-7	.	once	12	CSVELDSYEQYF	TGCAGCGTTGAGCTCGATTCCTACGAGCAGTACTTC
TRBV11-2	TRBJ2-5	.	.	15	CASGLLGGSQETQYF	TGTGCCAGCGGCTTACTCGGCGGCTCCCAAGAGACCCAGTACTTC
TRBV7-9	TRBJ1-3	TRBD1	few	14	CASIGQGKWDTIYF	TGTGCCAGCATCGGACAGGGGAAATGGGACACCATATATTTT
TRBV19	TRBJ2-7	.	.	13	CASSIGRAYEQYF	TGTGCCAGTAGTATCGGCAGGGCCTACGAGCAGTACTTC
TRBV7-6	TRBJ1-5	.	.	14	CASRTDYSNQPQHF	TGTGCCAGCCGAACAGACTATAGCAATCAGCCCCAGCATTTT
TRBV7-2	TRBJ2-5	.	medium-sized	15	CASSLSPGVGETQYF	TGTGCCAGCAGCTTATCCCCAGGGGTAGGGGAGACCCAGTACTTC
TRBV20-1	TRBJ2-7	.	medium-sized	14	CSARDVTSSYEQYF	TGCAGTGCTAGAGATGTGACAAGCTCCTACGAGCAGTACTTC
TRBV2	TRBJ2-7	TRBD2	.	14	CATDTGLAFGEQYF	TGTGCCACCGATACGGGACTAGCGTTTGGGGAGCAGTACTTC
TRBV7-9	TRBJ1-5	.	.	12	CASSLTNQPQRF	TGTGCCAGCAGCTTAACTAATCAGCCCCAGCGTTTT
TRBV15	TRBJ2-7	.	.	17	CATSTVPGRLDWDERYF	TGTGCCACCAGCACTGTACCGGGACGGCTGGACTGGGACGAGCGGTACTTC
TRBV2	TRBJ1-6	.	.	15	CASSAPQGIHPPLHF	TGTGCCAGCAGTGCACCCCAGGGAATTCATCCACCCCTCCACTTT
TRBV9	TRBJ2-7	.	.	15	CASSLGRDLNYEQYF	TGTGCCAGCAGCCTCGGACGGGATTTAAACTACGAGCAGTACTTC
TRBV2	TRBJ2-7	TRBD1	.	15	CASSENPGGYYEQYF	TGTGCCAGCAGTGAAAATCCAGGGGGATACTACGAGCAGTACTTC
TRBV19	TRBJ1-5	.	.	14	CASSSRTMNQPQHF	TGTGCCAGTAGTTCTCGGACCATGAATCAGCCCCAGCATTTT
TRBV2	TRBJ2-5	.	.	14	CASSEEGGIETQYF	TGTGCCAGCAGTGAAGAAGGAGGGATAGAGACCCAGTACTTC